This TCR beta chain was sequenced in a study of spatial heterogeneity in lung cancer. Across the study: A consistent excess of beta-chain over alpha-chain sequences was detected. Matched bulk RNA-seq provided a T cell module score, and TCR transcript counts in tumor regions correlated strongly with it. In raw reads, more than eight appearances on average were recorded for each unique TCR and UMI combination.

Whole-study results and caveats: The number of expanded tumor alpha and beta chains correlated with mutation number.

The CDR3 loop spans 14 amino acids. Germline V gives CDR1 SGHTA, CDR2 FQGNSA. V gave up 5 bases and J gave up 5 bases; unmatched junction bases: 8. A remark on this clonotype: Its antigen is unidentified.

TCRdb called the 5' RACE reads again in MiXCR, with one record for every CDR3 protein. The repertoire consists of about 27,000 distinct CDR3 sequences, with under 8.5% occurring once and the leading ten covering about 24%. Time point in this sample: sample taken at primary tumor resection. Whole RNA, which was extracted from tumor, nontumor lung tissue or frozen PBMC, was sequenced without any cell sorting. V gene TRBV7-2 combines with J gene TRBJ1-1; 7 bases are shared with TRBD1. The sample in question was lung tumor tissue, obtained at surgery. The sequence came from a male donor with early-stage non-small cell lung cancer. DNA of the CDR3: TGTGCCAGCAGCACGGGACAGCCTAGGACTGAAGCTTTCTTT. Protein product: CASSTGQPRTEAFF.